This TCR beta chain was obtained from a study of glioma-infiltrating T cells after dendritic cell vaccination (dated by TCRdb to 2016 to 2018). About the full investigation: The cohort included 15 or so glioblastoma patients drawn from Phase I and II dendritic cell vaccination trials, of whom 9 were newly diagnosed and 6 had recurrent disease. Between the early 2000s and the early 2010s, patients were given autologous tumor lysate-pulsed dendritic cell vaccination. The vaccine consisted of monocyte-derived dendritic cells cultured less than 9 days with IL-4 and GM-CSF, then pulsed overnight with autologous tumor lysate. Patients received three intradermal dendritic cell vaccine injections at biweekly intervals in the arm below the axilla. In glioblastoma patients vaccinated with dendritic cells, deep sequencing of TCR beta CDR3 regions served to measure the amount of tumor-infiltrating lymphocytes and to compare repertoires between tumor and blood. TCR sequencing metrics, including TIL content and tumor-blood repertoire overlap, were correlated with survival after dendritic cell vaccination.

The germline V gene (reference sequence) yields LNHDA for CDR1 and SQIVND for CDR2. V is pared back by 3 bases and J by 6 bases, with 17 bases lying between the germline termini. CDR3 length: 15 amino acids, cysteine to phenylalanine. The DNA shown is the 45-base CDR3, in frame from base 1. Using the immunoSEQ assay, TCRB CDR3 regions were amplified from approximately 1.9 micrograms of genomic DNA, or from all available DNA when less than that was on hand. The multiplex PCR employed 60 forward primers targeting TCR V beta segments and 13 reverse primers targeting J beta segments. Synthetic control templates were spiked into each sample at limiting dilution to estimate reads per starting template. The Illumina HiSeq System generated sequencing reads of 87 bp. Per the source publication's procedure: PCR and sequencing errors were removed by a nearest neighbor algorithm that merged closely related sequences. TCR overlap was defined as the percentage of unique tumor TCR beta sequences that were also present in the same patient's peripheral blood. Imported from immuneACCESS, the table was reduced by TCRdb to in-frame sequences with V and J called. These copies leave out some clones; in studies compared against another copy, an unresolved V gene accounts for under half, and the cause of the remainder is not known. V and J calls and clone size follow that table, whereas D and trimming were derived from the DNA. The sample table holds 99,000 or so clones, of which around 80% were seen once. Roughly 5.5% of the sample comes from the top ten.

Paper-wide results and their limitations: No direct relationship between TCR clonality and survival was found, suggesting that a diverse polyclonal response may matter. The three-group TCR overlap response model was characterized as speculative, and prospective validation of the model was stated to be required. Higher estimated pretreatment TIL content predicted longer time to progression and overall survival after dendritic cell vaccination. The cohort was small and heterogeneous, with few patients having full blood and tumor sets and even fewer initial-recurrent tumor pairs.

Taken with the paper, the label for time point translates to: after dendritic cell vaccination, including at tumor progression/relapse. To be selected, patients needed enough residual fresh-frozen tumor tissue and more than two years of available survival data. Although molecular status otherwise differed among the glioblastoma patients, no patient had an isocitrate dehydrogenase mutation. PBMC collection took place before vaccination, two weeks after the third vaccination, and at tumor progression if progression occurred. The Qiagen DNeasy Blood extraction Kit was used for extraction of genomic DNA. Worth noting for this clone: Its specific antigen is unknown. Base qualities were left out, and no much larger clone turns up one base away.

This sequence originates from a human donor with glioblastoma. The specimen comprised blood, sampled after dendritic cell vaccination. The chain links TRBV19 with TRBJ1-1, with a tentative D gene TRBD1 over 5 matching bases. The CDR3 region has the sequence CASSMGGFSGAEAFF. In nucleotide form, the sequence is TGTGCCAGTAGTATGGGGGGGTTTTCGGGAGCTGAAGCTTTCTTT.